Shown below are 17 T cell receptor beta chains from a single sample sequenced in a study of blood T cells in healthy people across ages. Using a J-beta primer mix together with a sample-barcoded 5' primer, a second PCR was run for about 7 to 12 cycles. TCRdb redid the calling of the 5' RACE reads with MiXCR, one entry per CDR3 protein. This table has around 1,600,000 distinct CDR3 sequences, approximately 43% appearing once. Sequencing used blood. The origin of the receptors is a woman between 18 and 29 years old in good health.

The chain has TRBV20-1 and TRBJ2-5; 13 bases fit TRBD2. Matching the DNA end better, TRBJ2-1 makes the J call doubtful. Germline values: CDR1 DFQATT, CDR2 SNEGSKA (reference sequence). CDR3 length: 15 amino acids. CDR3 coding DNA: TGCAGTGCATGGACTAGCGGGGGCCTACAAGAGACCCAGTTCTTC. Translated: CSAWTSGGLQETQFF.

This clonotype has only one observation. CDR3: CSGANRFNYGYTF. The DNA for the CDR3 is TGCAGCGGTGCGAACAGGTTCAACTATGGCTACACCTTC. The J gene is TRBJ1-2, the V gene TRBV29-1; D possibly corresponds to TRBD1 (5 bases). There are 13 residues in the CDR3. Germline CDR1 SQVTM, CDR2 ANQGSEA. Trimming cost V 7 bases and J 2 bases, with 14 bases left between them.

The genes are TRBV6-2 or TRBV6-3 and TRBJ1-5; 10 nucleotides match TRBD1. CDR1 and CDR2 (germline): MNHEY, SVGEGT. J was trimmed by 6 bases and V by 0 bases; bases with no gene match: 2. The CDR3 has 15 amino acids. CDR3 nucleotides: TGTGCCAGCAGTTACTCGGGACAGGGGTTTCAGCCCCAGCATTTT. Protein product: CASSYSGQGFQPQHF.

This clonotype was seen a handful of times. The chain recombines TRBV18 with TRBJ2-3; tentatively, D is TRBD1 (6 bases). The CDR3 spans 14 residues. V lost 3 bases and J lost 5, with 12 bases in between. Germline-derived CDR1 and CDR2 are KGHSH and LQKENI. The CDR3 DNA reads as TGTGCCAGCTCACCTACAGGGCCTCGAGATACGCAGTATTTT. Translating it yields CASSPTGPRDTQYF.

This clonotype was counted a few times. This chain links TRBV7-3 with TRBJ2-1; unclear D gene. Germline CDR1 and CDR2: SGHTA and FQGTGA. This CDR3 region has 15 residues. V was trimmed by 5 bases and J by 0 bases, leaving 11 bases between them. The CDR3 sequence is CASSIRGNSYNEQFF. CDR3 DNA: TGTGCCAGCAGCATCCGTGGGAACTCCTACAATGAGCAGTTCTTC.

The chain uses TRBV10-3 and TRBJ1-5; 7 bases map to TRBD1. Germline-derived CDR1 and CDR2 are ENHRY and SYGVKD. The V segment lost 8 bases and the J segment 1 base; nucleotides outside the gene matches: 2. The CDR3 contains 13 residues. The DNA for the CDR3 is TGTGCCATCGCAGGGGGGAGCAATCAGCCCCAGCATTTT. This gives the protein CAIAGGSNQPQHF.

This clonotype was observed many times. The chain is built from TRBV2 and TRBJ2-5; the D call may be TRBD1 or TRBD2 (6 bases each). The CDR3 is 13 amino acids. The germline V and J ends were trimmed by 4 bases and 5 bases, with 11 bases remaining between them. The germline gives CDR1 SNHLY, CDR2 FYNNEI. This CDR3 reads CASSAQGRETQYF. The CDR3 DNA sequence: TGTGCCAGCAGTGCCCAGGGGAGGGAGACCCAGTACTTC.

The V gene is TRBV27, the J gene TRBJ2-3; the match to TRBD1 covers 8 bases. The CDR3 totals 17 residues. Germline-derived CDR1 and CDR2 are MNHEY and SMNVEV (reference sequence). J was trimmed by 6 bases and V by 1 base; bases with no gene match: 12. CDR3 nucleotides: TGTGCCAGCAGTTTATTCCCGGCAGGGGGCGTTGGGGATACGCAGTATTTT. Protein: CASSLFPAGGVGDTQYF.

A few counts support this clonotype. This chain joins TRBV28 and TRBJ2-5; D perhaps matches TRBD2 (6 bases). V was shortened by 6 bases and J by 5 bases, with 10 bases between the two germline ends. The CDR3 sequence is 12 residues long. Germline V gene data show CDR1 as MDHEN and CDR2 as SYDVKM. As DNA, the CDR3 is TGTGCCAGCAGGCGAGGGAGGGAGACCCAGTACTTC. This sequence encodes CASRRGRETQYF.

The J gene is TRBJ1-2, the V gene TRBV27, with D maybe TRBD1 (6 bases). Germline V gives CDR1 MNHEY, CDR2 SMNVEV (reference sequence). Trimming removed 6 bases from V and 7 bases from J, with 18 bases in between. There are 14 residues in the CDR3. The CDR3 nucleotides are TGTGCCAGCAGGCAACAGGGAGTCGTGAGTGGCTACACCTTC. It translates to CASRQQGVVSGYTF.

This sequence joins TRBV20-1 and TRBJ2-5; tentatively, D is TRBD2 (5 bases). The DNA matches TRBJ2-7 better at its end, which makes the J call doubtful. Per the germline V gene, CDR1 is DFQATT and CDR2 is SNEGSKA (reference sequence). The CDR3 extends over 12 amino acids. The CDR3 DNA reads TGCAGTGCTAGGGTCGGCGGGCACGAGCAGTACTTC. Translated: CSARVGGHEQYF.

This clonotype turned up a few times. This rearrangement joins TRBV29-1 to TRBJ2-5; a possible D gene is TRBD1 (6 bases). The CDR3 contains 14 residues. Germline V CDR1 and CDR2: SQVTM, ANQGSEA. Trimming stripped 1 base from V and 6 bases from J, with 15 bases between. The CDR3: CSVEVGQGLQTQYF. CDR3 DNA: TGCAGCGTTGAAGTAGGCCAGGGGCTGCAGACCCAGTACTTC.

This clonotype was detected only a few times. The V call is TRBV18, the J call TRBJ2-5; tentative D call: TRBD1 (6 bases). Trimming took 4 bases from V and 5 from J, leaving 14 bases between them. The CDR3 runs to 14 residues. Looked up from germline, CDR1 is KGHSH and CDR2 is LQKENI. CDR3 in DNA: TGTGCCAGCTCACAAAGAGACAGGTTGGAGACCCAGTACTTC. Its translation: CASSQRDRLETQYF.

This clonotype has only a few counts. V gene TRBV12-3 or TRBV12-4 combines with J gene TRBJ2-1; D gene ambiguous. The CDR3 is 13 residues long. V gave up 2 bases and J gave up 5 bases, with 7 bases separating them. CDR3 region: CASSLSWDNEQFF. CDR3 sequence (DNA): TGTGCCAGCAGTTTATCGTGGGACAATGAGCAGTTCTTC.

The CDR3 region has the DNA TGTGCCAGCATTTCTCGACTAGCGGGAGTCACAGATACGCAGTATTTT. Encoded protein: CASISRLAGVTDTQYF. This rearrangement joins TRBV6-2 or TRBV6-3 to TRBJ2-3; 12 bases line up with TRBD2. The length of the CDR3 is 16 residues. The germline V gene encodes CDR1 MNHEY and CDR2 SVGEGT. V gave up 7 bases and J gave up 2 bases; unmatched junction bases: 7.

The V and J genes are TRBV20-1 and TRBJ1-2; D not resolved. With 6 bases removed from V and 4 bases from J, the gap between germline ends came to 12 bases. There are 12 residues in the CDR3. The germline gives CDR1 DFQATT, CDR2 SNEGSKA (reference sequence). Here the CDR3 reads CSAPRRPYGYTF. For the CDR3, the DNA is TGCAGTGCCCCTCGCAGGCCCTATGGCTACACCTTC.

On this clonotype itself: A much larger clone is a single base away; this may be a read error. The J gene is TRBJ2-7, the V gene TRBV27; 9 bases are a match to TRBD1. Germline V gives CDR1 MNHEY, CDR2 SMNVEV (reference sequence). The CDR3 runs to 13 residues. The DNA of the CDR3 is TGTGCCAGCGGACAGGGGACCTCCTACGGGCAGTACTTC. Amino acids: CASGQGTSYGQYF.